One sample yielded the 18 T cell receptor beta chains listed below, sequenced in a study of cytomegalovirus exposure and HLA in healthy donors. Data came from immunoSEQ multiplex PCR; TCRdb stores just in-frame clones and leaves some out. This table holds approximately 170,000 clones, approximately 81% found once. Sequencing was performed on PBMCs. These receptors all stem from a man aged 25-45 years in good health and CMV-seropositive.

V and J are TRBV28 and TRBJ1-3, with 8 bases lining up with TRBD1. Germline lookup yields CDR1 MDHEN and CDR2 SYDVKM. The CDR3 runs 13 residues. The V gene end was trimmed by 7 bases and the J gene end by 5 bases; junction bases not matched to a gene: 4. The CDR3 DNA is TGTGCCAGCACCGCAGGGGGCAGAAACACCATATATTTT. It yields the protein CASTAGGRNTIYF. The full variable domain, its missing parts supplied by reference TRBV28 and TRBJ1-3, is DVKVTQSSRYLVKRTGEKVFLECVQDMDHENMFWYRQDPGLGLRLIYFSYDVKMKEKGDIPEGYSVSREKKERFSLILESASTNQTSMYLCASTAGGRNTIYFGEGSWLTVV.

The chain is built from TRBV5-1 and TRBJ2-1; weak D call: TRBD2 (6 bases). Germline assignment: CDR1 SGHRS and CDR2 YFSETQ. With 1 base removed from V and 7 bases from J, the gap between germline ends came to 15 bases. The CDR3 covers 15 residues. This CDR3 is CASSLFGAGGNEQFF. The CDR3 nucleotides read TGCGCCAGCAGCTTGTTCGGGGCCGGGGGAAATGAGCAGTTCTTC.

The rearrangement joins TRBV18 to TRBJ1-1; D may be TRBD1 (5 bases). The CDR3 contains 14 residues. Germline values: CDR1 KGHSH, CDR2 LQKENI. V was shortened by 0 bases and J by 1 base, with 6 bases between the two germline ends. The CDR3 spells CASSPPGQNTEAFF. CDR3 coding DNA: TGTGCCAGCTCACCACCGGGGCAGAACACTGAAGCTTTCTTT.

This sequence joins TRBV5-1 and TRBJ2-2; weak D call: TRBD2 (5 bases). Trimming pared 1 base from V and 0 bases from J, leaving 13 bases between. The CDR3 spans 17 residues. Germline V gene lookup returns CDR1 SGHRS and CDR2 YFSETQ. CDR3 in amino acids: CASSLRRTNSNTGELFF. The CDR3, as DNA: TGCGCCAGCAGCTTGCGGAGGACCAATTCGAACACCGGGGAGCTGTTTTTT.

This chain links TRBV6-6 with TRBJ2-7, with D perhaps TRBD1 (5 bases). Trimming cost V 5 bases and J 3 bases, with 11 bases left between them. Germline V CDR1 and CDR2: MNHNY, SVGAGI (reference sequence). The CDR3 has 13 amino acids. CDR3 residues: CASSIPGNYEQYF. DNA of the CDR3: TGTGCCAGCAGTATCCCAGGGAACTACGAGCAGTACTTC.

This clone was counted a single time. The chain couples TRBV5-1 to TRBJ1-6, with TRBD1 matching over 8 bases. Germline CDR1 SGHRS, CDR2 YFSETQ. CDR3 length: 14 amino acids. Trimming removed 8 bases from V and 7 bases from J; junction bases left unmatched: 8. The CDR3 loop reads CASWTGSRNSPLHF. CDR3 DNA: TGCGCCAGTTGGACAGGGTCCCGGAATTCACCCCTCCACTTT.

The chain couples TRBV25-1 to TRBJ2-2, with TRBD1 as a possible D gene (6 bases). The CDR3 runs to 14 residues. The germline V gene has CDR1 MGHDK and CDR2 SYGVNS. With 6 bases removed from V and 1 base from J, the gap between germline ends came to 9 bases. CDR3 nucleotide sequence: TGTGCCAGCAGGTACAGGGAGAACACCGGGGAGCTGTTTTTT. It codes for CASRYRENTGELFF. Complete variable domain (other parts from reference TRBV25-1 and TRBJ2-2): EADIYQTPRYLVIGTGKKITLECSQTMGHDKMYWYQQDPGMELHLIHYSYGVNSTEKGDLSSESTVSRIRTEHFPLTLESARPSHTSQYLCASRYRENTGELFFGEGSRLTVL.

The chain has TRBV6-1 and TRBJ1-5, with TRBD1 identical over 9 bases. The CDR3 sequence is 15 residues long. J was trimmed by 5 bases and V by 6 bases; bases with no gene match: 8. Germline V lookup: CDR1 MNHNS, CDR2 SASEGT. The CDR3 loop is CASRRGQGSDQPQHF. In DNA, the CDR3 is TGTGCCAGCAGGAGAGGACAGGGGAGCGATCAGCCCCAGCATTTT.

This rearrangement joins TRBV9 to TRBJ2-1; TRBD2 matches at 7 bases. Trimming removed 0 bases from V and 3 bases from J; junction bases left unmatched: 3. The CDR3 covers 15 residues. The germline CDR1 and CDR2 sequences are SGDLS and YYNGEE. The CDR3 here is CASSVAGGYYNEQFF. DNA of the CDR3: TGTGCCAGCAGCGTAGCCGGGGGGTACTACAATGAGCAGTTCTTC.

This clone was seen only once. The chain recombines TRBV28 with TRBJ1-5; the match to TRBD1 covers 8 bases. Germline-derived CDR1 and CDR2 are MDHEN and SYDVKM. The CDR3 extends over 16 amino acids. J gave up 2 bases and V 4 bases, and 7 bases lay outside the gene matches. The CDR3 sequence is CASSSSQGAGNQPQHF. CDR3 coding DNA: TGTGCCAGCAGTTCATCGCAGGGGGCGGGCAATCAGCCCCAGCATTTT.

CDR3 bases: TGCAGCGTTTTTATTTCGGGGGTCACCGGGGAGCTGTTTTTT. Its protein product is CSVFISGVTGELFF. The chain uses TRBV29-1 and TRBJ2-2, with TRBD2 as a possible D gene (6 bases). The V end was cut by 5 bases, the J end by 4 bases, with 14 bases between. Per germline, CDR1 SQVTM and CDR2 ANQGSEA. There are 14 residues in the CDR3.

The V and J genes are TRBV4-2 and TRBJ2-7; D is ambiguous. This CDR3 has 15 residues. CDR1 LGHNA and CDR2 YNFKEQ come from the germline V gene. V gave up 1 base and J gave up 2 bases, with 12 bases separating them. CDR3 sequence (DNA): TGTGCCAGCAGCCAAGTTATATACGGTGCCTACGAGCAGTACTTC. It encodes CASSQVIYGAYEQYF.

This clone was detected once. The rearrangement uses TRBV6-5 and TRBJ1-2, with 10 positions matching TRBD1. Trimming removed 5 bases from V and 7 bases from J; junction bases left unmatched: 10. The CDR3 is 15 residues long. In germline, CDR1 is MNHEY, CDR2 SVGAGI. Here the CDR3 DNA reads TGTGCCAGCAGTCCACGCGGACAGGGGGAAGGTGGCTACACCTTC. Translation: CASSPRGQGEGGYTF.

The chain couples TRBV28 to TRBJ2-5; a weak D match, TRBD2 (5 bases). CDR1 and CDR2 (germline): MDHEN, SYDVKM. V gave up 3 bases and J gave up 1 base, with 9 bases separating them. The length of the CDR3 is 14 residues. Here the CDR3 reads CASSFSGIQETQYF. The CDR3 DNA is TGTGCCAGCAGTTTCTCGGGGATCCAAGAGACCCAGTACTTC.

The gene calls are TRBV19 and TRBJ1-5; possible D gene TRBD1, 6 bases. Germline CDR1 LNHDA, CDR2 SQIVND (reference sequence). Trimming took 7 bases from V and 1 from J, leaving 14 bases between them. The CDR3 runs 15 residues. The CDR3 DNA reads as TGTGCCAGTACCAAGGGGGGACTAAGCAATCAGCCCCAGCATTTT. Protein product: CASTKGGLSNQPQHF.

This clone has a single count. The chain couples TRBV9 to TRBJ1-4; 8 bases align to TRBD1. This CDR3 contains 15 residues. J lost 7 bases, V lost 3 bases, and 8 bases had no gene match. Germline lookup yields CDR1 SGDLS and CDR2 YYNGEE. The CDR3 here is CASSESTGVGEKLFF. As DNA, the CDR3 is TGTGCCAGCAGCGAATCGACAGGGGTGGGTGAAAAACTGTTTTTT.

The chain is built from TRBV7-9 and TRBJ2-7; 8 bases agree with TRBD1. Looked up from germline, CDR1 is SEHNR and CDR2 is FQNEAQ (reference sequence). The V segment lost 5 bases and the J segment 9 bases; nucleotides outside the gene matches: 15. CDR3 size: 15 residues. The CDR3 DNA sequence: TGTGCCAGCAGCACGGACAGGGCCAAGGGTTGGGTGCAGTACTTC. Its protein is CASSTDRAKGWVQYF.

The chain joins TRBV23-1 to TRBJ1-5; 7 nucleotides line up with TRBD1. TRBV23-1 is labeled an ORF, and its function is uncertain. V shed 0 bases, J shed 4 bases, and the junction held 6 bases outside the gene matches. The CDR3 length is 16 residues. The CDR3 region is CASSQSRTGANQPQHF. Written as DNA, the CDR3 is TGCGCCAGCAGTCAATCGAGGACAGGAGCTAATCAGCCCCAGCATTTT.